The present TCR beta chain was sequenced within a study of regulatory T cells in long-lasting Graves disease. Overall study: Persistent Graves' disease meant over 5 years of antithyroid drugs with positive TSH receptor antibodies. Study results and limitations: Newly diagnosed Graves' patients exceeded persistent ones in TCR diversity.

Worth noting for this clonotype: The target antigen is unknown.

With 8 bases clipped from V and 5 bases from J, the junction kept 5 bases outside the gene matches. This CDR3 region has 12 residues. The germline gives CDR1 LGHDT, CDR2 YNNKEL (reference sequence). Time point denoted: persistent/refractory GD, antithyroid drugs over 5 years with positive TRAb. Preparation of the TCR library used RNA extracted from PBMCs. For TCR beta, libraries came from iRepertoire HTBI primers and Arm-PCR of CDR3 regions. Using its own MiXCR run on the multiplex PCR reads, TCRdb lists one record per CDR3 protein. Of a few hundred thousand distinct CDR3 sequences listed, approximately 23% are singletons.

This sequence originates from a female donor with Graves disease. The input for sequencing was peripheral blood mononuclear cells (PBMCs), taken when the disease was refractory, from a patient treated with antithyroid drugs. The gene calls are TRBV3-1 and TRBJ1-1; TRBD1 agrees at 7 bases. The CDR3 reads CASEYRGTEAFF. CDR3 DNA sequence: TGTGCCAGCGAATACAGGGGAACTGAAGCTTTCTTT.